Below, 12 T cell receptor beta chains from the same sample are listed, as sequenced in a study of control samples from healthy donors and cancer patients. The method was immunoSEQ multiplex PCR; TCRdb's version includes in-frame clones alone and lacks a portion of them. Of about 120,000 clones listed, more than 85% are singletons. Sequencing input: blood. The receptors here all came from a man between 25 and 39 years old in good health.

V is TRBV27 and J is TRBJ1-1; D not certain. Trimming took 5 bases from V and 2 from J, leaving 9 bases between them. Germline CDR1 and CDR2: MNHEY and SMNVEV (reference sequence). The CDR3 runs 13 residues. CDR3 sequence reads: CASSTFGNTEAFF. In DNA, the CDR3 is TGTGCCAGCAGTACCTTCGGAAACACTGAAGCTTTCTTT.

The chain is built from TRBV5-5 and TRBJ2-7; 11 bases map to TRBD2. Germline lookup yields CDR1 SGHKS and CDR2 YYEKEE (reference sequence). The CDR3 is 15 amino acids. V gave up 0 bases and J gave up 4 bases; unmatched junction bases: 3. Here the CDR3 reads CASSLVSGGAYEQYV. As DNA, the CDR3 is TGTGCCAGCAGCTTGGTTAGCGGGGGGGCGTACGAGCAGTACGTC.

CDR3: CASSRKAGLAPNNTGELFF. The DNA of the CDR3 is TGTGCCAGCAGCAGGAAGGCGGGACTAGCCCCGAACAACACCGGGGAGCTGTTTTTT. The chain has TRBV7-9 and TRBJ2-2; 9 bases align to TRBD2. Germline CDR1 SEHNR, CDR2 FQNEAQ (reference sequence). The CDR3 has 19 amino acids. Unmatched junction bases numbered 15, after V lost 5 bases and J lost 2 bases.

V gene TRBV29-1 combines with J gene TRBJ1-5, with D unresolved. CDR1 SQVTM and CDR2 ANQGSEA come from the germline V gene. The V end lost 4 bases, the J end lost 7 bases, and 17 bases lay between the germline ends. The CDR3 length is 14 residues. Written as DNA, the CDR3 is TGCAGCGTTGTCCGACTCCTCCGTCGGCAGCCCCAGCATTTT. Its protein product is CSVVRLLRRQPQHF.

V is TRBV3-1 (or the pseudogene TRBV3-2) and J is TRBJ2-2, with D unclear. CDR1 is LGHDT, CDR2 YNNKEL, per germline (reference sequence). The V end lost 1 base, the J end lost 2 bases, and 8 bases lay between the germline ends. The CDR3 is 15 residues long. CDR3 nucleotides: TGTGCCAGCAGCCAAGTGGATTACAACACCGGGGAGCTGTTTTTT. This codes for CASSQVDYNTGELFF.

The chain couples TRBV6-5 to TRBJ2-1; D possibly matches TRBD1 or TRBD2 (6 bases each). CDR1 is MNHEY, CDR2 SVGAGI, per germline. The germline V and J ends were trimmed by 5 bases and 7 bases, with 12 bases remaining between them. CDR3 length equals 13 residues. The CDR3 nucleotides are TGTGCCAGCAGTAGGGGGGCGGAGAATGAGCAGTTCTTC. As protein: CASSRGAENEQFF.

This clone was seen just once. The CDR3 sequence is CASSLGRGQETQYF. The DNA for the CDR3 is TGTGCCAGCAGCTTAGGTCGGGGTCAAGAGACCCAGTACTTC. This sequence joins TRBV7-9 and TRBJ2-5, with D possibly TRBD2 on 5 matching bases. Germline-derived CDR1 and CDR2 are SEHNR and FQNEAQ (reference sequence). V was cut by 1 base and J by 2 bases, with 8 bases left in between. The CDR3 covers 14 residues. Full variable domain (remainder filled in from reference TRBV7-9 and TRBJ2-5): DTGVSQNPRHKITKRGQNVTFRCDPISEHNRLYWYRQTLGQGPEFLTYFQNEAQLEKSRLLSDRFSAERPKGSFSTLEIQRTEQGDSAMYLCASSLGRGQETQYFGPGTRLLVL.

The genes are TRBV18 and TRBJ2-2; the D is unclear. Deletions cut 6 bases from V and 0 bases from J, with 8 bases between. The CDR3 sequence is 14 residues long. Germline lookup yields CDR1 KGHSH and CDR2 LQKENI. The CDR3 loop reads CASSQNTNTGELFF. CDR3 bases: TGTGCCAGCTCCCAGAACACGAACACCGGGGAGCTGTTTTTT.

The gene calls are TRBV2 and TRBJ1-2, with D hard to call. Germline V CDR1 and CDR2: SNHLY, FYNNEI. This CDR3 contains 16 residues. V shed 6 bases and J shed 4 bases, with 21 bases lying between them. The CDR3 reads CASSEQVASKGYGYTF. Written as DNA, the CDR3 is TGTGCCAGCAGCGAGCAGGTCGCTAGCAAGGGCTATGGCTACACCTTC.

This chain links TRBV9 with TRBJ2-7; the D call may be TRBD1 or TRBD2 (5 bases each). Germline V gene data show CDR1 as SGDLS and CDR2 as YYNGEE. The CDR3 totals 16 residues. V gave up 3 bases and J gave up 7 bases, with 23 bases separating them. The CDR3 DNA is TGTGCCAGCAGCGCGCGGGCGGTGGAAGGGACGGGAGAGCAGTACTTC. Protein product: CASSARAVEGTGEQYF.

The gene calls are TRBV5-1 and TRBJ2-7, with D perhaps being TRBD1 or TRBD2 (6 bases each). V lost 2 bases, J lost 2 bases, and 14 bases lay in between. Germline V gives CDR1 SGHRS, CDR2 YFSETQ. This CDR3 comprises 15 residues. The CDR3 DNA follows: TGCGCCAGCAGCTTAAGAGGGGGGCTCACCTACGAGCAGTACTTC. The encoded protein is CASSLRGGLTYEQYF.

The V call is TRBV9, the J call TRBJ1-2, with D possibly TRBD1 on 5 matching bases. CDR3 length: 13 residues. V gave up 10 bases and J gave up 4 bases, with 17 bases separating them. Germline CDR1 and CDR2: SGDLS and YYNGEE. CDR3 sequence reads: CASYRRAGYGYTF. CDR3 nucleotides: TGTGCCTCCTACCGCAGGGCGGGCTATGGCTACACCTTC.